The present T cell receptor (beta chain) was sequenced within a study of identical twins. From germline, CDR1 is MDHEN and CDR2 SYDVKM. The CDR3 has 15 amino acids. V shed 8 bases and J shed 0 bases, with 14 bases lying between them. One entry per CDR3 protein, called by TCRdb with MiXCR from the 5' RACE reads. Among fewer than 550,000 distinct CDR3 sequences listed, approximately 14% were seen once. Only a few counts were recorded for this clonotype. These data are also associated with another study on yellow fever vaccine responses in identical twins.

The TCR comes from a woman aged 18-30 years in good health. The chain combines TRBV28 with TRBJ2-1; possibly TRBD1 for D (6 bases). Sequencing input: CD4+ T cells sorted from blood. DNA of the CDR3: TGTGCCAGCTGGACAGTCCTGAGCTCCTACAATGAGCAGTTCTTC. This codes for CASWTVLSSYNEQFF.